Sequencing of this TCR beta chain was carried out in a study of blood T cell repertoires in COVID-19. The CDR3 contains 17 residues. CDR1 is MGHRA, CDR2 YSYEKL, per germline. V lost 3 bases, J lost 1 base, and 8 bases stayed unmatched. Data came from immunoSEQ multiplex PCR; TCRdb stores just in-frame clones and leaves some out. The sample contains approximately 150,000 clones, over 80% of which appear only once. J is TRBJ2-2 and V is TRBV4-1; 7 nucleotides agree with TRBD2. The TCR sequence derives from a man in his sixties or seventies who had been exposed to COVID-19. The sequencing input was PBMCs or T cells enriched from blood (not recorded which). In DNA, the CDR3 is TGCGCCAGCAGCCAGGGGGGGTCTAGCGGGAACACCGGGGAGCTGTTTTTT. Protein: CASSQGGSSGNTGELFF.